This T cell receptor (beta chain) was recovered during a study of blood T cells in healthy people across ages. Study observations and caveats: Both naive CD4+ cell counts and diversity were greater in long-lived donors than in aged donors.

The second PCR ran roughly 6 to 11 cycles with a sample-barcoded 5' primer and J-beta primers. From the 5' RACE reads, TCRdb called clonotypes with MiXCR, one entry per CDR3 protein. The profile covers over a million distinct CDR3 sequences, with 40% to 50% appearing a single time and less than 8% taken by the ten largest. For this clonotype: Its antigen remains unidentified.

This CDR3 region has 15 residues. Germline-derived CDR1 and CDR2 are SGHTA and FQGTGA. The sample was blood. V is TRBV7-3 and J is TRBJ2-7, with D possibly matching TRBD2 (7 bases). The DNA end is a closer match to TRBJ2-5, so the J assignment may be wrong. This receptor was taken from a young woman in good health. CDR3 loop: CASSVLGGAQETQYF. As DNA, the CDR3 is TGTGCCAGCAGCGTACTAGGGGGGGCGCAGGAGACCCAGTACTTC.